Below, one T cell receptor (beta chain) is given with its context. With V trimmed by 6 bases and J by 1 base, 5 bases remained unmatched. This CDR3 has 15 amino acids. The germline CDR1 and CDR2 sequences are MDHEN and SYDVKM. Original handling: Amplified reference gene primers provided the basis for estimating nucleated cell counts. Profiled with immunoSEQ multiplex PCR; TCRdb holds only in-frame clones, not every one. That table supplies the V and J calls and clone size; D and trimming were determined from the DNA. The repertoire holds tens of thousands of clones, with 89% as singletons. This entry comes from a study of blood T cell repertoires in COVID-19. In the study overall: COVID-19 samples from acute and convalescent phases originated in the United States, Italy and Spain.

Sequencing was done on a sample of peripheral blood. The V call is TRBV28, the J call TRBJ1-5; 8 bases are shared with TRBD1. This receptor was identified in a man in his sixties with COVID-19, enrolled during active disease. This chain's CDR3 is CASSQTGGSNQPQHF. CDR3 bases: TGTGCCAGCAGCCAAACAGGGGGGAGCAATCAGCCCCAGCATTTT.